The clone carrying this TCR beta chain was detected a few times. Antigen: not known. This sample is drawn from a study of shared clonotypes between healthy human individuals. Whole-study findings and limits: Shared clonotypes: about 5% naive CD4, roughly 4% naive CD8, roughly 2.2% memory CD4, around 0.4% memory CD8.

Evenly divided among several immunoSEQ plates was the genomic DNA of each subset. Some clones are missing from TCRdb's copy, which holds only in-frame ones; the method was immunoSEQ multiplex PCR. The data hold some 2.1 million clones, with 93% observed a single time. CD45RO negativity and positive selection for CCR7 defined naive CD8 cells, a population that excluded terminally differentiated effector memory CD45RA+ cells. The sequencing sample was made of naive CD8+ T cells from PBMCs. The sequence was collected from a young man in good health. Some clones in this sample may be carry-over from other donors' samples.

In DNA, the CDR3 is TGTGCCAGCAGCCACTGGAAAAACAATCAGCCCCAGCATTTT. This codes for CASSHWKNNQPQHF. The chain has TRBV16 and TRBJ1-5, with D hard to call. With 3 bases removed from V and 3 bases from J, the gap between germline ends came to 9 bases. The CDR3 is 14 amino acids. Per the germline V gene, CDR1 is KGHSY and CDR2 is FQNENV. Using reference TRBV16 and TRBJ1-5 for the parts outside the CDR3, the full variable domain is GEEVAQTPKHLVRGEGQKAKLYCAPIKGHSYVFWYQQVLKNEFKFLISFQNENVFDETGMPKERFSAKCLPNSPCSLEIQATKLEDSAVYFCASSHWKNNQPQHFGDGTRLSIL.